This TCR beta chain was identified in a study of OX40 agonist ivuxolimab in advanced cancers. Background on the whole study: Ivuxolimab was a fully human IgG2 agonistic monoclonal antibody targeting the costimulatory receptor OX40 (CD134). Intravenous ivuxolimab was administered to patients every 2 weeks at six dose levels: 0.01, 0.1, 0.3, 1.5, 3 and 10 mg/kg. Of the approximately 50 dose-escalation patients, hepatocellular carcinoma was present in 19, melanoma in approximately 15, renal cell carcinoma in 9 and head and neck cancer in 9. In the dose-escalation cohort, roughly 80% of patients were male, and the mean age was approximately 60 years, with a range of about 23 to 90. Patients were allowed to have had prior anti-PD-1, anti-PD-L1 or anti-CTLA-4 therapy, and 40% of the dose-escalation patients had previously received checkpoint inhibitors. Partial responses occurred in three dose-escalation patients: two with cutaneous melanoma and one with hepatocellular carcinoma. Peripheral TCRbeta sequencing aimed to test whether ivuxolimab altered TCR sequence diversity and caused clonal T-cell expansion. The paper covers the monotherapy dose-escalation part of the phase I ivuxolimab trial, which included N = 52 patients.

Comment on this clone: Its cognate antigen has yet to be identified. The input lacks base qualities; no much larger clone sits a single base away.

Broader findings and caveats from the paper: At doses of 0.1 to 3.0 mg/kg, clonal expansion of both CD4+ and CD8+ T cells in blood was seen between baseline and week 6. Which antigens the clonally expanded peripheral T cells were specific for was not determined. On average, CD8+ T cells showed more expanded clones than CD4+ T cells after ivuxolimab. Low levels of normalized T-cell clonal expansion were also seen in some patients who did not respond. Partial responders in the 0.1-3.0 mg/kg groups had among the lowest normalized peripheral clonal expansion, especially among CD8+ T cells.

The trial excluded patients who had a history of autoimmune disease or who were on systemic immunosuppression. Peripheral blood for TCR sequencing was collected from all dose cohorts at baseline, on cycle 4 day 1, and on cycle 7 day 1. Samples were obtained from an open-label, multicenter, first-in-human phase I dose-escalation trial of ivuxolimab. Adults with locally advanced or metastatic head and neck squamous cell, hepatocellular, melanoma or renal cell carcinoma were enrolled in the trial. Before TCR sequencing, CD4+ and CD8+ T cells were separately sorted from peripheral blood. CDR1 SQVTM and CDR2 ANQGSEA are derived from the germline V gene. Taken from cysteine to phenylalanine, the CDR3 has 14 residues. Just CDR3 DNA is preserved here, 42 bases in frame from base 1. V is shortened by 6 bases, J by 1 base, and the region joining them spans 15 bases. Genomic DNA was extracted from sorted cells for sequencing of the TCRbeta CDR3 region. TCRbeta CDR3 regions were sequenced using the immunoSEQ Assay. Entries here come from immuneACCESS through TCRdb and include only in-frame sequences with V and J called. Some clones fail to appear in such tables; in the studies checked, an unresolved V gene covers under half of the shortfall, and the cause of the remainder is unknown. The sample table records 76,000 or so clones; approximately 85% of these occur just once. 5% to 7% of the sample is in the top ten clones.

The source was CD4+ or CD8+ T cells sorted from blood, collected in a trial of the OX40 agonist ivuxolimab. The chain couples TRBV29-1 to TRBJ1-1, with an unclear D gene assignment. The clonotype was recovered from an adult with an advanced solid tumor such as melanoma, head and neck, liver or kidney cancer. The DNA is TGCAGCGTGCGGGTGGGCCCCCGGAACACTGAAGCTTTCTTT. It translates to CSVRVGPRNTEAFF.